This paragraph covers one TCR beta chain sequence. Its matching antigen is unknown. This sample is part of a study of T cell responses to AZD1222 COVID-19 vaccine. Second doses that came at about 4 or about 12 weeks were put together. Clones were sequenced by immunoSEQ multiplex PCR, and TCRdb holds only the in-frame ones, with some missing. Seen here are 250,000 to 300,000 clones, approximately 94% observed once, and the top ten hold 0.55%. Germline V lookup: CDR1 KGHSH, CDR2 LQKENI. The CDR3 is made up of 15 amino acids. Trimming took 0 bases from V and 6 from J, leaving 11 bases between them. Study findings and constraints: Variant regions that are unmutated are reportedly the target of nearly half of spike-specific TCRs. Spike-wide vaccine-associated CD4 TCRs dominated at 160-218 and 743-854.

J is TRBJ2-2 and V is TRBV18; D is ambiguous. Sequencing used peripheral blood, obtained 28 days after the second AZD1222 dose. The clonotype comes from an adult who received the AZD1222 COVID-19 vaccine. The CDR3 region is CASSPPAGVSGELFF. DNA of the CDR3: TGTGCCAGCTCACCACCGGCTGGGGTCTCCGGGGAGCTGTTTTTT. The complete variable domain, with remaining parts taken from reference TRBV18 and TRBJ2-2, reads NAGVMQNPRHLVRRRGQEARLRCSPMKGHSHVYWYRQLPEEGLKFMVYLQKENIIDESGMPKERFSAEFPKEGPSILRIQQVVRGDSAAYFCASSPPAGVSGELFFGEGSRLTVL.